This is a list of T cell receptor beta chains from one sample in a study of human T cells and chemical hapten exposure. TCRdb used MiXCR to reprocess the RACE reads, holding one entry per CDR3 protein. Here the sample spans some 170,000 distinct CDR3 sequences, about 22% being singletons. The sequencing here drew on whole blood, taken in connection with sensitization to the hapten diphenylcyclopropenone (DPC). These receptors came from a woman between 45 and 65 years old with alopecia areata. Some clones in this sample may be carry-over from other donors' samples. Each CDR3 is given with its conserved first and last residue. D genes are given only for firm matches. Size tells how often a clone was seen (once, few, many) or the class of an expanded clone, and some rows leave it out.

d_call: NA
j_call: TRBJ1-5
v_call: TRBV28
clone_size: few
cdr3_aa: CASSSTPRGNNQPQHF
cdr3_nt: TGTGCCAGCAGTTCAACCCCGCGGGGAAACAATCAGCCCCAGCATTTT

d_call: NA
j_call: TRBJ1-1
v_call: TRBV6-1
clone_size: NA
cdr3_aa: CASSEAEQGLRKNTEAFF
cdr3_nt: TGTGCCAGCAGTGAAGCGGAACAGGGCCTCAGGAAGAACACTGAAGCTTTCTTT

d_call: TRBD1
j_call: TRBJ2-2
v_call: TRBV25-1
clone_size: few
cdr3_aa: CASRVDRGGNTGELFF
cdr3_nt: TGTGCCAGCAGAGTGGACAGGGGAGGTAACACCGGGGAGCTGTTTTTT

d_call: TRBD1
j_call: TRBJ1-1
v_call: TRBV10-3
clone_size: many
cdr3_aa: CAIHRQGDTEAFF
cdr3_nt: TGTGCCATCCATAGACAGGGGGACACTGAAGCTTTCTTT

d_call: TRBD1
j_call: TRBJ2-2
v_call: TRBV29-1
clone_size: many
cdr3_aa: CSGATGANTGELFF
cdr3_nt: TGCAGCGGGGCAACAGGGGCGAACACCGGGGAGCTGTTTTTT

d_call: NA
j_call: TRBJ2-3
v_call: TRBV6-1
clone_size: NA
cdr3_aa: CASSEGTDTSTDTQYF
cdr3_nt: TGTGCCAGCAGTGAAGGGACAGACACTAGCACAGATACGCAGTATTTT

d_call: TRBD1
j_call: TRBJ1-5
v_call: TRBV20-1
clone_size: few
cdr3_aa: CSAMAGQGAGQPQHF
cdr3_nt: TGCAGTGCCATGGCCGGACAGGGGGCCGGTCAGCCCCAGCATTTT

d_call: NA
j_call: TRBJ1-1
v_call: TRBV10-3
clone_size: NA
cdr3_aa: CAIIPGEGNTEAFF
cdr3_nt: TGTGCCATCATTCCCGGCGAGGGTAACACTGAAGCTTTCTTT

d_call: TRBD2
j_call: TRBJ2-2
v_call: TRBV29-1
clone_size: few
cdr3_aa: CSVRVAGGSGELFF
cdr3_nt: TGCAGCGTTAGGGTAGCGGGAGGATCCGGGGAGCTGTTTTTT

d_call: NA
j_call: TRBJ1-1
v_call: TRBV2
clone_size: few
cdr3_aa: CASSADQKTEAFF
cdr3_nt: TGTGCCAGCAGTGCGGACCAGAAGACTGAAGCTTTCTTT

d_call: NA
j_call: TRBJ2-7
v_call: TRBV6-5
clone_size: NA
cdr3_aa: CATSRGHRSYEQYF
cdr3_nt: TGTGCCACTTCGAGGGGCCACCGCTCCTACGAGCAGTACTTC

d_call: NA
j_call: TRBJ1-2
v_call: TRBV29-1
clone_size: few
cdr3_aa: CSVEDIWTEVGYTF
cdr3_nt: TGCAGCGTTGAAGATATCTGGACAGAGGTTGGCTACACCTTC

d_call: TRBD2
j_call: TRBJ2-3
v_call: TRBV7-2
clone_size: many
cdr3_aa: CASSSGLSGSKDTQYF
cdr3_nt: TGTGCCAGCAGCTCCGGACTAAGCGGGAGTAAGGATACGCAGTATTTT

d_call: TRBD2
j_call: TRBJ2-3
v_call: TRBV29-1
clone_size: NA
cdr3_aa: CSVTIAGRTDTQYF
cdr3_nt: TGCAGCGTTACTATAGCGGGACGGACAGATACGCAGTATTTT

d_call: TRBD2
j_call: TRBJ2-1
v_call: TRBV5-1
clone_size: few
cdr3_aa: CASSLAVYNEQFF
cdr3_nt: TGCGCCAGCAGCCTAGCGGTCTACAATGAGCAGTTCTTC

d_call: NA
j_call: TRBJ2-1
v_call: TRBV11-3
clone_size: many
cdr3_aa: CASSLQPYNEQFF
cdr3_nt: TGTGCCAGCAGCTTACAGCCCTACAATGAGCAGTTCTTC

d_call: NA
j_call: TRBJ2-7
v_call: TRBV2
clone_size: NA
cdr3_aa: CASNQAGFYEQYF
cdr3_nt: TGTGCCAGCAATCAGGCGGGGTTCTACGAGCAGTACTTC

d_call: NA
j_call: TRBJ1-2
v_call: TRBV6-5
clone_size: NA
cdr3_aa: CATQGLTERRDGYTF
cdr3_nt: TGTGCCACCCAAGGACTTACAGAAAGAAGAGATGGCTACACCTTC

d_call: TRBD1
j_call: TRBJ2-7
v_call: TRBV29-1
clone_size: few
cdr3_aa: CSVQGASEQYF
cdr3_nt: TGCAGCGTCCAGGGGGCAAGCGAGCAGTACTTC

d_call: TRBD1
j_call: TRBJ2-7
v_call: TRBV29-1
clone_size: NA
cdr3_aa: CSVVRQGAGEQYF
cdr3_nt: TGCAGCGTTGTTCGACAGGGGGCTGGCGAGCAGTACTTC

d_call: NA
j_call: TRBJ2-7
v_call: TRBV12-3/TRBV12-4
clone_size: NA
cdr3_aa: CASSSTAREQYF
cdr3_nt: TGTGCCAGCAGTTCCACGGCGAGGGAGCAGTACTTC

d_call: NA
j_call: TRBJ1-4
v_call: TRBV11-2
clone_size: NA
cdr3_aa: CASSPWLLVGTNEKLFF
cdr3_nt: TGTGCCAGCAGCCCCTGGTTGCTTGTCGGGACTAATGAAAAACTGTTTTTT

d_call: NA
j_call: TRBJ1-5
v_call: TRBV19
clone_size: few
cdr3_aa: CASSTTSKVSGNQPQHF
cdr3_nt: TGTGCCAGTAGTACAACTTCGAAGGTATCCGGCAATCAGCCCCAGCATTTT

d_call: TRBD1
j_call: TRBJ2-3
v_call: TRBV11-2
clone_size: NA
cdr3_aa: CASSFGDRPTDTQYF
cdr3_nt: TGTGCCAGCAGCTTCGGGGACAGGCCAACAGATACGCAGTATTTT

d_call: NA
j_call: TRBJ1-5
v_call: TRBV20-1
clone_size: few
cdr3_aa: CSARANREQPQHF
cdr3_nt: TGCAGTGCTAGAGCAAACAGGGAACAGCCCCAGCATTTT

d_call: NA
j_call: TRBJ2-1
v_call: TRBV11-3
clone_size: once
cdr3_aa: CASSPTVRNYNEQFF
cdr3_nt: TGTGCCAGCAGCCCGACGGTTAGGAACTACAATGAGCAGTTCTTC

d_call: TRBD2
j_call: TRBJ2-7
v_call: TRBV4-2
clone_size: NA
cdr3_aa: CASSQGASGRTNPGDEQYF
cdr3_nt: TGTGCCAGCAGCCAAGGGGCTAGCGGGAGGACGAACCCCGGTGACGAGCAGTACTTC

d_call: NA
j_call: TRBJ1-1
v_call: TRBV20-1
clone_size: NA
cdr3_aa: CSALGTDLKNTEAFF
cdr3_nt: TGCAGTGCTCTGGGGACGGACCTCAAGAACACTGAAGCTTTCTTT

d_call: NA
j_call: TRBJ2-7
v_call: TRBV3-1
clone_size: few
cdr3_aa: CASSQAFESQILYEQYF
cdr3_nt: TGTGCCAGCAGCCAAGCGTTCGAATCCCAGATCCTGTACGAGCAGTACTTC

d_call: NA
j_call: TRBJ2-3
v_call: TRBV28
clone_size: NA
cdr3_aa: CASRSFTRASDTQYF
cdr3_nt: TGTGCCAGCAGATCCTTTACGAGAGCCTCAGATACGCAGTATTTT

d_call: TRBD2
j_call: TRBJ2-1
v_call: TRBV6-5
clone_size: NA
cdr3_aa: CASSYLAGVLNEQFF
cdr3_nt: TGTGCCAGCAGTTACCTAGCGGGAGTATTGAATGAGCAGTTCTTC

d_call: TRBD1
j_call: TRBJ2-4
v_call: TRBV20-1
clone_size: NA
cdr3_aa: CSASWTGKNIQYF
cdr3_nt: TGCAGTGCTAGCTGGACAGGGAAAAACATTCAGTACTTC